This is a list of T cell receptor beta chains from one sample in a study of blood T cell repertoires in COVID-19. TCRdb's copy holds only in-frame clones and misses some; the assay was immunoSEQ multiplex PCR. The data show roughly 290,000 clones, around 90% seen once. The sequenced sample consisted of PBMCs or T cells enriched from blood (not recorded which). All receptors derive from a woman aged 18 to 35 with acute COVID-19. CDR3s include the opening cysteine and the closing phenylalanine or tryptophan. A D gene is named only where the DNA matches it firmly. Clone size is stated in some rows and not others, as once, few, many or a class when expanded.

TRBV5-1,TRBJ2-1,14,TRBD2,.,TGCGCCAGCAGCTTGCGCGGGGGAGGGGATGAGCAGTTCTTC,CASSLRGGGDEQFF
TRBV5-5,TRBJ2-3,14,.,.,TGTGCCAGCAGCCCCGATTACAGCCCAGATACGCAGTATTTT,CASSPDYSPDTQYF
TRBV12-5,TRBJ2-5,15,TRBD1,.,TGTGCTAGTGGTTTGTCGTGGACAGGGGAAGAGACCCAGTACTTC,CASGLSWTGEETQYF
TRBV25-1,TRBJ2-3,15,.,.,TGTGCCAGCAGTGAAGATAACAGCTACACAGATACGCAGTATTTT,CASSEDNSYTDTQYF
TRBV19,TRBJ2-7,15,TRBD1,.,TGTGCCAGTAGTATAGGGGGGACAGTACCGAGAGAGCAGTACTTC,CASSIGGTVPREQYF
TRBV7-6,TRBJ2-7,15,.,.,TGTGCCAGCAGCAAGCAGGGGTCTGGCTCCTACGAGCAGTACTTC,CASSKQGSGSYEQYF
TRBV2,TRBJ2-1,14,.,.,TGTGCCAGCAAACTTCAGGCCTCCTACAATGAGCAGTTCTTC,CASKLQASYNEQFF
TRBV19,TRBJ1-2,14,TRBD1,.,TGTGCCAGTAGTACGGCAGGGGGCACCTATGGCTACACCTTC,CASSTAGGTYGYTF
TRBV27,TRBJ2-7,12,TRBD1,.,TGTGCCAGCAGTCACCGACAGGGCGAGCAGTACTTC,CASSHRQGEQYF
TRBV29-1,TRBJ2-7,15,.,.,TGCAGCGTTGTTATGTGGCGGGACGCGACCTACGAGCAGTACTTC,CSVVMWRDATYEQYF
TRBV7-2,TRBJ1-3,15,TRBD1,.,TGTGCCAGCAGCTTACGACAGGGCCCTGGAAACACCATATATTTT,CASSLRQGPGNTIYF
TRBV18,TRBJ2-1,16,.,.,TGTGCCAGCTCGCCTAACTCAGCGGGCTCCTACAATGAGCAGTTCTTC,CASSPNSAGSYNEQFF
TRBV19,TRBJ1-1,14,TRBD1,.,TGTGCCAGTAGTATTCAAGGACAGGGAACTGAAGCTTTCTTT,CASSIQGQGTEAFF
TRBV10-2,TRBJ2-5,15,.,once,TGCGCCAGCAGTGCTCAGTCTACTTCTTCGGGGACCCAGTACTTC,CASSAQSTSSGTQYF
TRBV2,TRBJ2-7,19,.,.,TGTGCCAGCAGTGAAGACGTCAGCTTACCTTACCACAGATCCTACGAGCAGTACTTC,CASSEDVSLPYHRSYEQYF
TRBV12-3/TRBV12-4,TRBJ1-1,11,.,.,TGTGCCAGCAAGGGAGGGACTGAAGCTTTCTTT,CASKGGTEAFF
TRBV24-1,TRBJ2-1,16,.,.,TGTGCCACCAGTGACTCCGCGGGGACCCACTACAATGAGCAGTTCTTC,CATSDSAGTHYNEQFF